The following is a T cell receptor (beta chain) sequence with its context. Produced via immunoSEQ multiplex PCR; TCRdb's table is partial and in-frame only. Of more than 450,000 clones listed, 87% are singletons. Those enrolled, adults aged roughly 18 to 90 years, came from roughly 23 US areas. Donors were grouped by their self-reported clinical history. This sample was taken from a study of blood T cell repertoires in COVID-19. J was trimmed by 6 bases and V by 4 bases; bases with no gene match: 2. This CDR3 comprises 13 residues. Per germline, CDR1 SGHTA and CDR2 FQGNSA. The chain employs TRBV7-2 and TRBJ1-5; 8 bases agree with TRBD1. The TCR sequence derives from a woman aged 18-29 years who had recovered from COVID-19. Sequenced input: PBMCs or T cells enriched from blood (not recorded which). The CDR3 DNA is TGTGCCAGCAGCTCCGACAGGGGTCAGCCCCAGCATTTT. This gives the protein CASSSDRGQPQHF.